The next 25 T cell receptor beta chains were all read from a single sample in a study of Graves' ophthalmopathy and Graves' hyperthyroidism. Amplification targeted the TCR beta CDR3 regions, with RNA transcripts as the source material. An opening RT-PCR round employed HTBI primers and preceded a second-round multiplex PCR. TCRdb itself ran the multiplex PCR reads through MiXCR, one entry per CDR3 protein. The sample yields over 650,000 distinct CDR3 sequences, under 50% seen once. The sequenced sample consisted of peripheral blood. Receptors originate from an adult man with Graves' ophthalmopathy.

This clonotype was seen at least ten times. The chain recombines TRBV19 with TRBJ2-7; D is possibly TRBD2 (6 bases). CDR1 and CDR2 (germline): LNHDA, SQIVND (reference sequence). Trimming left V 3 bases short and J 0 bases short, with 12 bases between. This CDR3 has 15 residues. CDR3 DNA sequence: TGTGCCAGTAGTATCCGGGGGTCCATCTCCTACGAGCAGTACTTC. Translation: CASSIRGSISYEQYF.

This clonotype was picked up many times. The genes are TRBV6-5 and TRBJ1-6, with a weak D call TRBD1 (6 bases). This CDR3 spans 12 amino acids. Germline-derived CDR1 and CDR2 are MNHEY and SVGAGI. Trimming removed 2 bases at V and 13 bases at J, with 9 bases between. The CDR3 DNA reads TGTGCCAGCAGTTACCCCGGACAGCCCCTCCACTTT. Translating gives CASSYPGQPLHF.

Details on this clonotype: A read error is possible here, since a much larger clone lies one base away. The chain has TRBV20-1 and TRBJ1-1; D ambiguous. Germline-derived CDR1 and CDR2 are DFQATT and SNEGSKA (reference sequence). The ends were cut back, 1 base at V and 6 bases at J, with 9 bases in the middle. The length of the CDR3 is 12 residues. CDR3 in amino acids: CSARGEAAEAFF. CDR3 DNA sequence: TGCAGTGCTAGAGGGGAAGCGGCTGAAGCTTTCTTT.

The chain employs TRBV7-9 and TRBJ1-4; D uncertain. The CDR3 sequence is 14 residues long. The germline V and J ends were trimmed by 1 base and 7 bases, with 10 bases remaining between them. The germline V gene encodes CDR1 SEHNR and CDR2 FQNEAQ (reference sequence). In DNA form, the CDR3 reads TGTGCCAGCAGCTTAGGGACTAGCGGTGAAAAACTGTTTTTT. Translated, it gives CASSLGTSGEKLFF.

The V and J genes are TRBV7-9 and TRBJ2-5; TRBD2 might be the D (5 bases). Germline V gives CDR1 SEHNR, CDR2 FQNEAQ (reference sequence). V gave up 2 bases and J gave up 2 bases, with 12 bases separating them. The CDR3 runs to 15 residues. CDR3 sequence: CASSLYTGGQETQYF. Here the CDR3 DNA reads TGTGCCAGCAGCTTATACACGGGCGGGCAAGAGACCCAGTACTTC.

This chain links TRBV25-1 with TRBJ1-4; TRBD1 might be the D (6 bases). Germline-derived CDR1 and CDR2 are MGHDK and SYGVNS. Between the trimmed V and J ends, which lost 8 bases and 7 bases, there was a span of 17 bases. This CDR3 contains 14 residues. The CDR3 reads CASLSQGLSEKLFF. The DNA for the CDR3 is TGTGCCAGCCTCTCCCAGGGGCTATCTGAAAAACTGTTTTTT.

A remark on this clonotype: This could be a read error, since a much larger clone is one nucleotide away. This sequence joins TRBV29-1 and TRBJ2-5; 9 bases line up with TRBD2. CDR3 length: 13 residues. The V gene's germline CDR1 is SQVTM and CDR2 ANQGSEA. J gave up 2 bases and V 4 bases, and 2 bases lay outside the gene matches. The CDR3 sequence: CSVGLAEQETQYF. The CDR3, as DNA: TGCAGCGTTGGACTAGCGGAGCAAGAGACCCAGTACTTC. The full variable domain, with the rest looked up from reference TRBV29-1 and TRBJ2-5, is SAVISQKPSRDICQRGTSLTIQCQVDSQVTMMFWYRQQPGQSLTLIATANQGSEATYESGFVIDKFPISRPNLTFSTLTVSNMSPEDSSIYLCSVGLAEQETQYFGPGTRLLVL.

As to this clonotype: The final CDR3 position lacks the conserved phenylalanine or tryptophan, pointing to a likely read error. The DNA is left out, because the CDR3 cannot be placed on it with certainty; the CDR3 is given as TCRdb lists it. The chain carries TRBV29-1 and TRBJ2-5. Germline lookup yields CDR1 SQVTM and CDR2 ANQGSEA. Ends included, the CDR3 has 8 residues. The CDR3 protein is CSVRPVTS.

This clonotype was counted ten times or more. The CDR3 sequence is CASSVGPIMRYTF. The DNA of the CDR3 is TGTGCCAGCAGTGTGGGGCCGATTATGCGCTACACCTTC. This chain links TRBV25-1 with TRBJ1-2; possibly TRBD1 for D (5 bases). Per germline, CDR1 MGHDK and CDR2 SYGVNS. Trimming removed 4 bases at V and 9 bases at J, with 15 bases between. This CDR3 has 13 amino acids.

This clonotype showed up many times. The chain joins TRBV5-1 to TRBJ1-2; possibly TRBD1 for D (5 bases). The CDR3 consists of 13 residues. CDR1 and CDR2 (germline): SGHRS, YFSETQ. Trimming left V 6 bases short and J 3 bases short, with 12 bases between. This CDR3 reads CASTPGSDYGYTF. The CDR3 DNA follows: TGCGCCAGCACCCCAGGGTCGGACTATGGCTACACCTTC. The variable domain in full, with the rest retrieved from reference TRBV5-1 and TRBJ1-2, is KAGVTQTPRYLIKTRGQQVTLSCSPISGHRSVSWYQQTPGQGLQFLFEYFSETQRNKGNFPGRFSGRQFSNSRSEMNVSTLELGDSALYLCASTPGSDYGYTFGSGTRLTVV.

The V and J genes are TRBV7-9 and TRBJ2-7, with 9 bases fitting TRBD1. CDR3 length: 16 amino acids. V lost 4 bases, J lost 5 bases, and 12 bases stayed unmatched. Per germline, CDR1 SEHNR and CDR2 FQNEAQ (reference sequence). Written as DNA, the CDR3 is TGTGCCAGCAGCTCAACCGGGACAGGGAGTAATGACGAGCAGTACTTC. As protein: CASSSTGTGSNDEQYF.

This clonotype has ten or more counts. The gene calls are TRBV6-1 and TRBJ2-6, with D hard to call. The CDR3 is 15 residues long. V was clipped by 1 base and J by 0 bases, with 4 bases between them. CDR1 is MNHNS, CDR2 SASEGT, per germline. The DNA for the CDR3 is TGTGCCAGCAGTGAAGGGGTCTCTGGGGCCAACGTCCTGACTTTC. It specifies CASSEGVSGANVLTF.

This clonotype occurred once. The chain is built from TRBV29-1 and TRBJ2-7; 7 bases align to TRBD1. Looked up from germline, CDR1 is SQVTM and CDR2 is ANQGSEA. After removal of 6 bases from V and 3 bases from J, the junction contained 8 bases not matched to a gene. This CDR3 region has 13 residues. The CDR3 here is CSVGWDSSYEQYF. The CDR3 nucleotides are TGCAGCGTAGGTTGGGACAGTAGCTACGAGCAGTACTTC.

Note on this clonotype: This may arise from a read error, as a much more abundant clone is one base away. The rearrangement uses TRBV7-2 and TRBJ1-1; no reliable D call. This CDR3 is 12 amino acids long. Germline CDR1 and CDR2: SGHTA and FQGNSA. The CDR3 DNA reads as TGTGCCGGCAGCTTAATATACACTGAAGCTTTCTTT. Its protein is CAGSLIYTEAFF.

The chain uses TRBV7-3 and TRBJ2-2; the D is unclear. Germline V gives CDR1 SGHTA, CDR2 FQGTGA. The CDR3 runs 16 residues. Trimming cost V 5 bases and J 4 bases, with 17 bases left between them. CDR3 residues: CASSPPATRGTGELFF. The CDR3 DNA sequence: TGTGCCAGCAGCCCCCCAGCGACTCGTGGCACCGGGGAGCTGTTTTTT.

The chain uses TRBV10-2 and TRBJ1-2; tentatively, D is TRBD1 (5 bases). Per germline, CDR1 WSHSY and CDR2 SAAADI. CDR3 length: 14 residues. V was trimmed by 2 bases and J by 0 bases, leaving 7 bases between them. The chain's CDR3 is CASSEGAPNYGYTF. DNA of the CDR3: TGCGCCAGCAGTGAGGGGGCCCCTAACTATGGCTACACCTTC.

The chain uses TRBV29-1 and TRBJ2-7; 7 positions match TRBD1. CDR1 SQVTM and CDR2 ANQGSEA come from the germline V gene. V gave up 8 bases and J gave up 2 bases; unmatched junction bases: 18. This CDR3 comprises 16 residues. The DNA of the CDR3 is TGCAGCTTGTGGGGGTCGAGCAGGGGGTCGACCTACGAGCAGTACTTC. As protein: CSLWGSSRGSTYEQYF.

V gene TRBV7-9 combines with J gene TRBJ2-1, with D unclear. This CDR3 region has 12 residues. CDR1 is SEHNR and CDR2 is FQNEAQ in the germline V gene (reference sequence). With 7 bases removed from V and 7 bases from J, the gap between germline ends came to 11 bases. The CDR3 DNA follows: TGTGCCAGCACCGAGATCAAGAATGAGCAGTTCTTC. It yields the protein CASTEIKNEQFF.

This clonotype was recorded many times. The chain employs TRBV6-5 and TRBJ1-1; no definite D call. The CDR3 spans 13 residues. The germline V gene encodes CDR1 MNHEY and CDR2 SVGAGI. V was pared by 6 bases and J by 5 bases, with 13 bases between. DNA of the CDR3: TGTGCCAGCAGACCGGGTCTTCAAACTGAAGCTTTCTTT. This translates into CASRPGLQTEAFF.

At least ten counts were recorded for this clonotype. V is TRBV5-1 and J is TRBJ1-1, with D unclear. Trimming pared 1 base from V and 1 base from J, leaving 14 bases between. In germline, CDR1 is SGHRS, CDR2 YFSETQ. The length of the CDR3 is 16 residues. Written as DNA, the CDR3 is TGCGCCAGCAGCTTGCGAACAGTGGCGGGGAACACTGAAGCTTTCTTT. Translated: CASSLRTVAGNTEAFF.

On this clonotype: Relative to the germline gene, one junction end is altered; a read error may explain this. The V and J genes are TRBV7-2 and TRBJ2-2, with a possible D match to TRBD2 (5 bases). Germline-derived CDR1 and CDR2 are SGHTA and FQGNSA. CDR3 size: 13 residues. CDR3 bases: TGTGGCAGCAGCTTCGGCGGGACCGGGGAGCTGTTTTTT. Amino acids: CGSSFGGTGELFF.

The table lists this clonotype with a few counts. The chain has TRBV12-3 or TRBV12-4 and TRBJ2-7; TRBD2 is a possible D gene (6 bases). This CDR3 has 13 amino acids. The V gene lost 6 bases and the J gene lost 6 bases, with 15 bases spanning the gap. This CDR3 reads CASSLRGTGEQYF. In nucleotides, the CDR3 is TGTGCCAGCAGCCTCCGGGGGACTGGCGAGCAGTACTTC.

This clonotype occurred many times. The V call is TRBV11-2, the J call TRBJ1-5, with D maybe TRBD1 (5 bases). V lost 4 bases to trimming and J lost 0 bases, with 13 bases between them. The CDR3 loop spans 16 amino acids. CDR1 is SGHAT and CDR2 is FQNNGV in the germline V gene. The CDR3 region is CASSSRQPHSNQPQHF. The CDR3 coding sequence is TGTGCCAGCAGCTCACGACAGCCACATAGCAATCAGCCCCAGCATTTT.

The chain carries TRBV7-2 and TRBJ2-3, with TRBD2 identical over 8 bases. V shed 9 bases, J shed 3 bases, and the junction held 8 bases outside the gene matches. The CDR3 spans 14 residues. Looked up from germline, CDR1 is SGHTA and CDR2 is FQGNSA. Here the CDR3 reads CARVGAGGTDTQYF. For the CDR3, the DNA is TGTGCCAGGGTGGGGGCGGGGGGTACAGATACGCAGTATTTT. Looking up the rest from reference TRBV7-2 and TRBJ2-3 gives the full variable domain: GAGVSQSPSNKVTEKGKDVELRCDPISGHTALYWYRQSLGQGLEFLIYFQGNSAPDKSGLPSDRFSAERTGGSVSTLTIQRTQQEDSAVYLCARVGAGGTDTQYFGPGTRLTVL.

This chain uses TRBV7-9 with TRBJ2-5; 10 bases fit TRBD2. The CDR3 spans 15 residues. Trimming cost V 8 bases and J 7 bases; bases outside gene matches: 13. Germline V gene lookup returns CDR1 SEHNR and CDR2 FQNEAQ (reference sequence). In nucleotides, the CDR3 is TGTGCCAGCTCACCGTCGGGACTAGCGCGCGGGACCCAGTACTTC. This gives the protein CASSPSGLARGTQYF.